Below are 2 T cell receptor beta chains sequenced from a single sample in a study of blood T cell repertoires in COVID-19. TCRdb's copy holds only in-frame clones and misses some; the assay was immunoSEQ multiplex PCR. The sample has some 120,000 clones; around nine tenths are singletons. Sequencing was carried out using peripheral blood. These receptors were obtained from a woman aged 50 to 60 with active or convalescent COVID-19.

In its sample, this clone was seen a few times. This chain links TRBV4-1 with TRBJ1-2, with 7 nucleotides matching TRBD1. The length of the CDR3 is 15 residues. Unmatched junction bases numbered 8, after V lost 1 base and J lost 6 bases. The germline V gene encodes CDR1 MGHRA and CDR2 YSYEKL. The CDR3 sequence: CASSQGQGRRDGYTF. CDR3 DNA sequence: TGCGCCAGCAGCCAAGGACAGGGTCGTAGGGATGGCTACACCTTC.

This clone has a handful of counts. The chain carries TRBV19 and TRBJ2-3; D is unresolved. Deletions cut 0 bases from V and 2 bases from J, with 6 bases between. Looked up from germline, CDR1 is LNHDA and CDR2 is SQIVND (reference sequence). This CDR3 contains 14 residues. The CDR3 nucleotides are TGTGCCAGTAGTATAGATTATCCCACAGATACGCAGTATTTT. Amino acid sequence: CASSIDYPTDTQYF.